These T cell receptor beta chains were read from a single sample in a study of blood T cell repertoires in COVID-19. Assay: immunoSEQ multiplex PCR; the TCRdb copy retains only in-frame clones and omits some. The top ten clones hold 4.9% of a sample with roughly 250,000 clones, approximately 86% of them seen once. Sequencing used peripheral blood. These receptors were taken from a woman of 80 years or more with active or convalescent COVID-19. Both conserved end residues are trimmed from each CDR3. The order of the fields is V gene, clone size, J gene, CDR3 protein. Size values are once, few and many counts, or a class for expanded clones, and some rows have none.

>TRBV28|.|TRBJ1-5
ASSLEGGFWQPQH
>TRBV18|.|TRBJ1-5
ASSPDYSSNQPQH
>TRBV19|few|TRBJ2-5
ASRISGGETQY
>TRBV30|once|TRBJ1-5
AWSGQGAQPQH
>TRBV24-1|.|TRBJ1-2
ATSEQGYGYT
>TRBV24-1|.|TRBJ2-3
ATSDQPGQGTDTQY
>TRBV27|.|TRBJ2-7
ASSPSGRYSYEQY
>TRBV7-9|.|TRBJ1-1
ASSLRPGSRPGAEAF
>TRBV2|.|TRBJ1-5
ASSGRVASTAYSNQPQH
>TRBV10-3|.|TRBJ2-7
AIRTSGKYEQY
>TRBV19|.|TRBJ1-2
ASSLTRGANYGYT
>TRBV3-1/TRBV3-2|.|TRBJ2-2
ASSQESGKTGELF
>TRBV27|.|TRBJ2-7
ASSHNPTGGRYEQY
>TRBV2|.|TRBJ1-2
ASSEWSGMRGYT
>TRBV7-8|.|TRBJ2-7
ASSIRTGGISYEQY
>TRBV27|.|TRBJ1-2
AAANLDRPLYGYT
>TRBV18|.|TRBJ1-6
ASSPDRERSPLH
>TRBV3-1/TRBV3-2|.|TRBJ2-7
ASSPLGDRARYEQY
>TRBV28|once|TRBJ2-5
ASSMGLASYQETQY
>TRBV6-5|.|TRBJ1-2
ASRPTPGGYT
>TRBV7-8|.|TRBJ1-2
ASSLTRDVHT
>TRBV5-4|.|TRBJ2-3
ASSLASGILSDTQY
>TRBV28|.|TRBJ1-2
ASSTLSSYGYT
>TRBV18|.|TRBJ1-2
ASSTGTGEYGYT
>TRBV5-4|few|TRBJ2-7
ASSFPGTYEQY
>TRBV7-9|.|TRBJ1-6
ASSLAGTGDNSPLH
>TRBV27|.|TRBJ2-1
ASSMQRGGLNEQF
>TRBV30|.|TRBJ2-3
AGRDGGGGDTQY
>TRBV29-1|.|TRBJ2-6
SVEGGTIGANVLT
>TRBV18|.|TRBJ1-4
ASSRTGTGMYNEKLF
>TRBV5-1|.|TRBJ2-6
ASSPPPTGTGANVLT
>TRBV19|few|TRBJ1-1
ASTATHMNTEAF
>TRBV6-5|.|TRBJ1-1
ASRFRGQSTEAF
>TRBV9|.|TRBJ1-2
ASSLIGGYYGYT
>TRBV19|.|TRBJ2-2
ASSIGLANTGELF
>TRBV19|.|TRBJ1-5
ASNVGRNQPQH
>TRBV5-1|.|TRBJ2-5
ASSYGLGAGGPQTQY
>TRBV6-1|.|TRBJ1-1
ASSEATIGVNTEAF
>TRBV7-2|once|TRBJ2-7
ASSLAPGGSDLYEQY
>TRBV19|.|TRBJ2-7
ASSIRLAGTYEQY
>TRBV19|.|TRBJ1-2
ASSIGGRGYT
>TRBV5-6|.|TRBJ2-1
ASSLAGGREQF
>TRBV6-5|.|TRBJ1-1
ASTQDRTNTEAF
>TRBV5-8|.|TRBJ2-5
ASSLNAGETQY
>TRBV5-8|few|TRBJ1-6
ASSLSNRGISPLH
>TRBV5-1|.|TRBJ1-1
ASSFTRTGVNTEAF
>TRBV28|.|TRBJ1-2
ASTSGAVTNYGYT
>TRBV2|.|TRBJ1-1
ASTEDRERTEAF
>TRBV20-1|.|TRBJ2-5
SASEGQVETQY
>TRBV5-1|.|TRBJ1-1
ASSLGASTEAF
>TRBV28|.|TRBJ1-1
ASSTLRGARGTEAF
>TRBV5-1|.|TRBJ1-2
ASSLASGNYGYT
>TRBV4-1|.|TRBJ1-2
ASSPSTGANYGYT
>TRBV7-2|.|TRBJ2-7
ASSLDGTSSYEQY